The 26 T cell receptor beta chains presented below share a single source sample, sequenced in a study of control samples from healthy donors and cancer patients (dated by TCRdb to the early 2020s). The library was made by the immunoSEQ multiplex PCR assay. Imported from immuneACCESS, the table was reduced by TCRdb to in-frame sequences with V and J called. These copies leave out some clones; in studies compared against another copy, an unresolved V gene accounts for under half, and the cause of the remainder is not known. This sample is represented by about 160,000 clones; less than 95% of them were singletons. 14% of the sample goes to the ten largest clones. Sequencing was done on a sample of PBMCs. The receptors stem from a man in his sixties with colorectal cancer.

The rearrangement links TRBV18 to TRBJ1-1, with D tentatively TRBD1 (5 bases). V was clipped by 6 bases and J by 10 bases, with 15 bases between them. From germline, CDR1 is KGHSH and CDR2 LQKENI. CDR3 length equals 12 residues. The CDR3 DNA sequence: TGTGCCAGCTCGTCCCCAGGACACCCAGCTTTCTTT. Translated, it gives CASSSPGHPAFF.

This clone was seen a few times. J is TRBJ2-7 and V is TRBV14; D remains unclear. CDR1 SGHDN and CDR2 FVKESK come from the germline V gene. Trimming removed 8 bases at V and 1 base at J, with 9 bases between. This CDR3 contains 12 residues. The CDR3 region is CASGIFSYEQYF. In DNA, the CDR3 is TGTGCCAGCGGGATTTTTTCCTACGAGCAGTACTTC.

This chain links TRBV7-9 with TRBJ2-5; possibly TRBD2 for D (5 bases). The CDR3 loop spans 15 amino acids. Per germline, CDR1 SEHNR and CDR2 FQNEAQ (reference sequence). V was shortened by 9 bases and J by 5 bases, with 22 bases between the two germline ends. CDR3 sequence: CASIASLAGDETQYF. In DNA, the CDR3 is TGTGCCAGTATTGCCTCGCTAGCAGGAGACGAGACCCAGTACTTC.

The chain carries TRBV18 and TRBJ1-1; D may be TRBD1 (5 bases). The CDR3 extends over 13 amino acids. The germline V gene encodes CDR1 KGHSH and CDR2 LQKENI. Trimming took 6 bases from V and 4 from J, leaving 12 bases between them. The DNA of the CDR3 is TGTGCCAGCTCGTCGGGACTGGGCACTGAAGCTTTCTTT. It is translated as CASSSGLGTEAFF. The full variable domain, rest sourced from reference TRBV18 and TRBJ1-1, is NAGVMQNPRHLVRRRGQEARLRCSPMKGHSHVYWYRQLPEEGLKFMVYLQKENIIDESGMPKERFSAEFPKEGPSILRIQQVVRGDSAAYFCASSSGLGTEAFFGQGTRLTVV.

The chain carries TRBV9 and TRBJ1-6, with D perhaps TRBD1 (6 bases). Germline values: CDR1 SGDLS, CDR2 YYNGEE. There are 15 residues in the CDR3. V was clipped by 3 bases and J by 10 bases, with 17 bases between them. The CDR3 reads CASSGEEYGGSPLHF. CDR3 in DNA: TGTGCCAGCAGCGGGGAGGAGTACGGGGGCTCACCCCTCCACTTT. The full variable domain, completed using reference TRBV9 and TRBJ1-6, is DSGVTQTPKHLITATGQRVTLRCSPRSGDLSVYWYQQSLDQGLQFLIQYYNGEERAKGNILERFSAQQFPDLHSELNLSSLELGDSALYFCASSGEEYGGSPLHFGNGTRLTVT.

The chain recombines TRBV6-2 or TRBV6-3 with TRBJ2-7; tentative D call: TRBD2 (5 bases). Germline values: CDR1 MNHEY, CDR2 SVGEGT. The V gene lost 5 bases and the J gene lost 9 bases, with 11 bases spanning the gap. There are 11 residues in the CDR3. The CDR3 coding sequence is TGTGCCAGCAGTGAGGGCCGGGGGCAGTACTTC. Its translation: CASSEGRGQYF.

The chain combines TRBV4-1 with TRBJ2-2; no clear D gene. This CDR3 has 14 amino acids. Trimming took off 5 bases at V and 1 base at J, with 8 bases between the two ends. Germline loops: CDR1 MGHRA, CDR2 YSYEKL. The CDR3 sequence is CASSSFQNTGELFF. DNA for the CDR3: TGCGCCAGCAGCTCATTTCAGAACACCGGGGAGCTGTTTTTT.

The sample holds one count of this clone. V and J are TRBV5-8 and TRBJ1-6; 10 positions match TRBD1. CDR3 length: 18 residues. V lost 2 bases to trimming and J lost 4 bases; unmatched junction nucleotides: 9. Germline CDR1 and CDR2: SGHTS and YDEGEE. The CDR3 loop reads CASSLSRDRGFYNSPLHF. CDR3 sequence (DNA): TGTGCCAGCAGCTTAAGCCGGGACAGGGGCTTTTATAATTCACCCCTCCACTTT.

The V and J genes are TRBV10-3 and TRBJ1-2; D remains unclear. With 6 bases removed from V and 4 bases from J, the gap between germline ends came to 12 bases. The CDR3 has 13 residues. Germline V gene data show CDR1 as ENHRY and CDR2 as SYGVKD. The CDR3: CAISKDDLYGYTF. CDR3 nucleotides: TGTGCCATCAGCAAGGACGACCTCTATGGCTACACCTTC.

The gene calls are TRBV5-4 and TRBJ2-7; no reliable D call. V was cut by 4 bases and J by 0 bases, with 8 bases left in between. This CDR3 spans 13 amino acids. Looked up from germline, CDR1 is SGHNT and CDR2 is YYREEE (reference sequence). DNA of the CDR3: TGTGCCAGCAGCCCCCGCGGCTCCTACGAGCAGTACTTC. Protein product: CASSPRGSYEQYF.

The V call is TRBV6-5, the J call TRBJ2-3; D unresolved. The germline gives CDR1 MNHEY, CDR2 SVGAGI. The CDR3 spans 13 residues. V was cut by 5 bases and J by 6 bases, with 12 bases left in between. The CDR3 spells CASSTEQPDTQYF. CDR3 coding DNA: TGTGCCAGCAGTACAGAACAACCGGATACGCAGTATTTT.

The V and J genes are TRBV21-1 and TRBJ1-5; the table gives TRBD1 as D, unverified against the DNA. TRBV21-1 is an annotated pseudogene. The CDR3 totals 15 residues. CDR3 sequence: CASSKARGSNQPQHF. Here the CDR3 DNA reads TGTGCCAGCAGCAAAGCTAGGGGGAGCAATCAGCCCCAGCATTTT.

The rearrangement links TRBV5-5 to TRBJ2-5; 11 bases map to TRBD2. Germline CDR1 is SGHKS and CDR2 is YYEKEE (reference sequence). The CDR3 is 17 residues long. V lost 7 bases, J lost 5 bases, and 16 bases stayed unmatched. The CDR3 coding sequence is TGTGCCAGCGCAAAAACTAGCGGGGGCCGGGCCAGGGAGACCCAGTACTTC. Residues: CASAKTSGGRARETQYF. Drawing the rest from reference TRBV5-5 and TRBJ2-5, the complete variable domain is DAGVTQSPTHLIKTRGQQVTLRCSPISGHKSVSWYQQVLGQGPQFIFQYYEKEERGRGNFPDRFSARQFPNYSSELNVNALLLGDSALYLCASAKTSGGRARETQYFGPGTRLLVL.

CDR3 sequence reads: CASSLAGVGNTIYF. The CDR3 DNA is TGTGCCAGCAGCTTAGCAGGGGTCGGAAACACCATATATTTT. The chain is built from TRBV11-2 and TRBJ1-3, with D possibly TRBD1 on 6 matching bases. V was shortened by 1 base and J by 4 bases, with 8 bases between the two germline ends. Germline V lookup: CDR1 SGHAT, CDR2 FQNNGV. The CDR3 sequence is 14 residues long.

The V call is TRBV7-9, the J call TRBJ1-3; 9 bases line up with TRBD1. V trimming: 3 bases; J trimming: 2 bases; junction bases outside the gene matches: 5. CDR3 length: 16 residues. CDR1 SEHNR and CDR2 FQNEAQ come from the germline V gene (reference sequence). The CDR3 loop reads CASSLAGQGPGNTIYF. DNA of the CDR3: TGTGCCAGCAGCTTGGCCGGACAGGGGCCTGGAAACACCATATATTTT.

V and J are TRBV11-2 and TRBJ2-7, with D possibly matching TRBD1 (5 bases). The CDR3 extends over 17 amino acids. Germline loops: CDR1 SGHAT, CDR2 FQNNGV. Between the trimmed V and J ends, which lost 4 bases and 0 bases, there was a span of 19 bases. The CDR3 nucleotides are TGTGCCAGCAGCTCCGGACCCGGCAGGGCAGTCTCCTACGAGCAGTACTTC. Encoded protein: CASSSGPGRAVSYEQYF.

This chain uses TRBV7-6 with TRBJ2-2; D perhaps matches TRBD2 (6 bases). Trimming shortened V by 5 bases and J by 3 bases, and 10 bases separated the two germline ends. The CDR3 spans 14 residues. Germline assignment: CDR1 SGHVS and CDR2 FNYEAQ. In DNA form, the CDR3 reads TGTGCCAGCAGCGTTGGGGGGTACACCGGGGAGCTGTTTTTT. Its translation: CASSVGGYTGELFF. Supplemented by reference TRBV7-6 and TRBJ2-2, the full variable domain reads GAGVSQSPRYKVTKRGQDVALRCDPISGHVSLYWYRQALGQGPEFLTYFNYEAQQDKSGLPNDRFSAERPEGSISTLTIQRTEQRDSAMYRCASSVGGYTGELFFGEGSRLTVL.

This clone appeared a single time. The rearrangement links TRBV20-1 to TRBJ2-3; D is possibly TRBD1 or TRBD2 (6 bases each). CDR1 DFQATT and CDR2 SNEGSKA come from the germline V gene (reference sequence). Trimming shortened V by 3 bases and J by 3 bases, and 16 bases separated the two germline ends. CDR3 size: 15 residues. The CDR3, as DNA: TGCAGTGCTAGTGGGGGCGCGGGATTTACAGATACGCAGTATTTT. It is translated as CSASGGAGFTDTQYF.

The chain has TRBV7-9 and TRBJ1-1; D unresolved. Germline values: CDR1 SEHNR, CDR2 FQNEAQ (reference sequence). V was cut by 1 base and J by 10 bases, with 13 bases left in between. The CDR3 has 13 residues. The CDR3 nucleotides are TGTGCCAGCAGCTTAGGGCAGGCGAATAGAGCTTTCTTT. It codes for CASSLGQANRAFF.

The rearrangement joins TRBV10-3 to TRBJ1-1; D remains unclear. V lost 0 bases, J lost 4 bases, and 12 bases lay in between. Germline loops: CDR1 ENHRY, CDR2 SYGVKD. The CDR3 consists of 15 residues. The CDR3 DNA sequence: TGTGCCATCAGTGAGTCGGGAGTTGTCGGCACTGAAGCTTTCTTT. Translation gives CAISESGVVGTEAFF.

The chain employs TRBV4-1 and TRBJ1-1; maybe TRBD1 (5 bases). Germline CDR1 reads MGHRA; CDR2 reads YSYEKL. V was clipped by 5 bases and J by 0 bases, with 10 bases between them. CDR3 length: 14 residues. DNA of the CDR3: TGCGCCAGCAGCATAGGGACCGTGAACACTGAAGCTTTCTTT. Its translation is CASSIGTVNTEAFF.

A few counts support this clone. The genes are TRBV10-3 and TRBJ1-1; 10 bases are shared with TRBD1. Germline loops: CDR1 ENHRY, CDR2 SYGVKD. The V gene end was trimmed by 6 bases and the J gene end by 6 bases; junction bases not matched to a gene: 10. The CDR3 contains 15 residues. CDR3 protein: CAIRLPGTGVSEAFF. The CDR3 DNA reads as TGTGCCATCAGACTTCCCGGGACAGGGGTTTCTGAAGCTTTCTTT.

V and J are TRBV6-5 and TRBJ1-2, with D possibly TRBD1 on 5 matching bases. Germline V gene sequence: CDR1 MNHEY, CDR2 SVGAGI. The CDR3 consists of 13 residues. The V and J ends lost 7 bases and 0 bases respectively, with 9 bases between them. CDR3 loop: CASTPTANYGYTF. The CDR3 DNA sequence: TGTGCCAGCACCCCGACAGCTAACTATGGCTACACCTTC.

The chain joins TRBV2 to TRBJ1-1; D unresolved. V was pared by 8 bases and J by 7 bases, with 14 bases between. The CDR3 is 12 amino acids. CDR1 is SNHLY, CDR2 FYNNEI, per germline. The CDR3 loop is CASLLEYSEAFF. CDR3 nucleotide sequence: TGTGCCAGCCTCCTGGAGTACAGTGAAGCTTTCTTT.

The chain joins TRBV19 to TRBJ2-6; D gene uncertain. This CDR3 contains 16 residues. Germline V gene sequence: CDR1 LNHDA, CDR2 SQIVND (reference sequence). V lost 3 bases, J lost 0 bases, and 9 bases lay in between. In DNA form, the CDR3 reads TGTGCCAGTAGTATTACTGCCGGCTCTGGGGCCAACGTCCTGACTTTC. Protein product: CASSITAGSGANVLTF.

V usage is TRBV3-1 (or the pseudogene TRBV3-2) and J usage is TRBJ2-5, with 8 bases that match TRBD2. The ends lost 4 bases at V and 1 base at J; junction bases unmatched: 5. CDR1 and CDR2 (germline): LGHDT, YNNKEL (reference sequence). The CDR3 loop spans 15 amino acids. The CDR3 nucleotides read TGTGCCAGCAGCCTGAATAGCGGGGCCCAAGAGACCCAGTACTTC. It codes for CASSLNSGAQETQYF.